The 27 T cell receptor beta chains given below trace back to one sample, sequenced in a study of blood T cell repertoires in COVID-19. Sequencing used immunoSEQ multiplex PCR; TCRdb keeps in-frame clones, though not all of them. The sample has more than 45,000 clones; approximately 86% are singletons. The sample comprised peripheral blood. The receptors come from an older woman with active COVID-19.

The chain recombines TRBV28 with TRBJ2-7; the match to TRBD1 covers 7 bases. Germline V gives CDR1 MDHEN, CDR2 SYDVKM. This CDR3 region has 14 residues. V trimming: 5 bases; J trimming: 1 base; junction bases outside the gene matches: 5. CDR3 nucleotide sequence: TGTGCCAGCAGTCGAAGGGGACAGTCCTACGAGCAGTACTTC. It specifies CASSRRGQSYEQYF.

This clone was observed a single time. V gene TRBV3-1 (or the pseudogene TRBV3-2) combines with J gene TRBJ1-6, with 7 bases lining up with TRBD1. V gave up 4 bases and J gave up 7 bases; unmatched junction bases: 1. This CDR3 has 13 amino acids. Germline loops: CDR1 LGHDT, CDR2 YNNKEL (reference sequence). CDR3 nucleotides: TGTGCCAGCAGCCGGGACAGCAATTCACCCCTCCACTTT. As protein: CASSRDSNSPLHF.

This clone has more than one count but fewer than ten. V usage is TRBV3-1 (or the pseudogene TRBV3-2) and J usage is TRBJ1-4; 7 bases are a match to TRBD1. The V gene's germline CDR1 is LGHDT and CDR2 YNNKEL (reference sequence). Losses at the gene ends were 3 bases for V and 10 bases for J; bases not matched to a gene: 8. The CDR3 length is 14 residues. This CDR3 is CASSHLGQVRKLFF. The CDR3 bases are TGTGCCAGCAGCCACCTAGGACAGGTTAGAAAACTGTTTTTT.

The chain links TRBV19 to TRBJ1-2; D unresolved. V was pared by 4 bases and J by 8 bases, with 17 bases between. The CDR3 extends over 14 amino acids. Germline assignment: CDR1 LNHDA and CDR2 SQIVND (reference sequence). CDR3 in amino acids: CASSNLGTEGGYTF. The DNA of the CDR3 is TGTGCCAGTAGTAACCTGGGCACGGAAGGAGGCTACACCTTC.

This chain connects TRBV6-1 to TRBJ1-1; D not certain. V was pared by 0 bases and J by 1 base, with 6 bases between. Germline V gene data show CDR1 as MNHNS and CDR2 as SASEGT. The CDR3 contains 14 residues. CDR3 protein: CASSEALGNTEAFF. The DNA for the CDR3 is TGTGCCAGCAGTGAAGCGCTCGGGAACACTGAAGCTTTCTTT.

The rearrangement joins TRBV11-2 to TRBJ1-1; 8 bases line up with TRBD1. Germline trimming cut 5 bases from V and 4 bases from J; bases unmatched to any gene: 3. The CDR3 is 13 residues long. The germline V gene has CDR1 SGHAT and CDR2 FQNNGV. CDR3 coding DNA: TGTGCCAGCAGCAGTGGGACAGGCACTGAAGCTTTCTTT. Translation gives CASSSGTGTEAFF.

The chain couples TRBV10-3 to TRBJ1-2, with TRBD1 identical over 8 bases. The CDR3 runs 14 residues. Germline loops: CDR1 ENHRY, CDR2 SYGVKD. The V gene end was trimmed by 3 bases and the J gene end by 7 bases; junction bases not matched to a gene: 7. This CDR3 is CAISEGQGDSGYTF. CDR3 nucleotides: TGTGCCATCAGTGAAGGACAGGGTGATAGTGGCTACACCTTC.

This rearrangement joins TRBV7-3 to TRBJ2-5; the match to TRBD1 covers 7 bases. CDR3 size: 15 residues. V gave up 2 bases and J gave up 4 bases; unmatched junction bases: 7. Germline loops: CDR1 SGHTA, CDR2 FQGTGA. CDR3 residues: CASSLGQGVAETQYF. As DNA, the CDR3 is TGTGCCAGCAGCTTAGGCCAGGGGGTTGCAGAGACCCAGTACTTC.

This chain uses TRBV20-1 with TRBJ1-4; weak D call: TRBD1 (5 bases). CDR1 is DFQATT and CDR2 is SNEGSKA in the germline V gene (reference sequence). This CDR3 spans 13 amino acids. V lost 3 bases, J lost 8 bases, and 13 bases lay in between. This CDR3 reads CSASSRVGEKLFF. DNA for the CDR3: TGCAGTGCTAGTAGCAGGGTTGGGGAAAAACTGTTTTTT.

The chain combines TRBV5-1 with TRBJ2-5; 13 nucleotides line up with TRBD2. Germline V gene lookup returns CDR1 SGHRS and CDR2 YFSETQ. CDR3 length: 20 residues. J was trimmed by 2 bases and V by 0 bases; bases with no gene match: 13. In DNA, the CDR3 is TGCGCCAGCAGCTTGGAGACGAGTTGGACTAGCGGGAGATCTCAAGAGACCCAGTACTTC. It encodes CASSLETSWTSGRSQETQYF.

In this sample, this clone turned up once. The chain links TRBV15 to TRBJ1-2; unclear D gene. The CDR3 is 16 residues long. Trimming removed 0 bases from V and 0 bases from J, with 11 bases in between. The germline gives CDR1 LNHNV, CDR2 YYDKDF (reference sequence). The CDR3 nucleotides read TGTGCCACCAGCAGAGATCTAAGCTATACTAACTATGGCTACACCTTC. Its translation: CATSRDLSYTNYGYTF.

This chain uses TRBV28 with TRBJ2-6; 7 positions match TRBD1. The germline V gene encodes CDR1 MDHEN and CDR2 SYDVKM. The CDR3 extends over 15 amino acids. V shed 4 bases, J shed 3 bases, and the junction held 3 bases outside the gene matches. In nucleotides, the CDR3 is TGTGCCAGCAGTTCCCGACAGGGTGGGGCCAACGTCCTGACTTTC. It encodes CASSSRQGGANVLTF.

The chain is built from TRBV5-1 and TRBJ1-4, with TRBD1 identical over 12 bases. This CDR3 has 16 residues. The V gene end was trimmed by 4 bases and the J gene end by 7 bases; junction bases not matched to a gene: 8. CDR1 and CDR2 (germline): SGHRS, YFSETQ. CDR3 amino acids: CASSTVGQGAAEKLFF. CDR3 bases: TGCGCCAGCAGCACGGTGGGACAGGGGGCCGCTGAAAAACTGTTTTTT.

This chain uses TRBV21-1 with TRBJ2-7; the table's D call, TRBD2, has no DNA check behind it. TRBV21-1 is noted as a pseudogene. CDR3 length equals 15 residues. This chain's CDR3 is CASSKEKRSSYEQYF. In DNA, the CDR3 is TGTGCCAGCAGCAAAGAGAAGCGGAGCTCCTACGAGCAGTACTTC.

V is TRBV18 and J is TRBJ2-5; tentatively, D is TRBD2 (7 bases). The V end was cut by 6 bases, the J end by 5 bases, with 16 bases between. This CDR3 is built from 14 residues. Germline V CDR1 and CDR2: KGHSH, LQKENI. As DNA, the CDR3 is TGTGCCAGCTCCGCGGGCGGGGGCGAGGAGACCCAGTACTTC. The encoded protein is CASSAGGGEETQYF. Combining the CDR3 with reference TRBV18 and TRBJ2-5 gives the whole variable domain NAGVMQNPRHLVRRRGQEARLRCSPMKGHSHVYWYRQLPEEGLKFMVYLQKENIIDESGMPKERFSAEFPKEGPSILRIQQVVRGDSAAYFCASSAGGGEETQYFGPGTRLLVL.

The rearrangement joins TRBV27 to TRBJ2-5; maybe TRBD1 (7 bases). Trimming shortened V by 5 bases and J by 2 bases, and 18 bases separated the two germline ends. The CDR3 length is 16 residues. In germline, CDR1 is MNHEY, CDR2 SMNVEV (reference sequence). The CDR3 DNA follows: TGTGCCAGCAGTCCCCAGGGGGGAATCTATCAAGAGACCCAGTACTTC. Translation: CASSPQGGIYQETQYF.

The chain combines TRBV29-1 with TRBJ2-1; 8 nucleotides line up with TRBD2. Germline V gene lookup returns CDR1 SQVTM and CDR2 ANQGSEA. The V gene end was trimmed by 5 bases and the J gene end by 6 bases; junction bases not matched to a gene: 3. This CDR3 spans 12 amino acids. The CDR3 nucleotides read TGCAGCGTTAGCGGGAGCGGCAATGAGCAGTTCTTC. Its protein is CSVSGSGNEQFF.

The chain couples TRBV7-6 to TRBJ1-1; 7 positions agree with TRBD1. V shed 5 bases, J shed 0 bases, and the junction held 6 bases outside the gene matches. The CDR3 consists of 15 residues. Germline V gene lookup returns CDR1 SGHVS and CDR2 FNYEAQ. CDR3 sequence: CASSARTGVNTEAFF. The CDR3, as DNA: TGTGCCAGCAGCGCGCGGACAGGAGTGAACACTGAAGCTTTCTTT. The whole variable domain, filled in from reference TRBV7-6 and TRBJ1-1, reads GAGVSQSPRYKVTKRGQDVALRCDPISGHVSLYWYRQALGQGPEFLTYFNYEAQQDKSGLPNDRFSAERPEGSISTLTIQRTEQRDSAMYRCASSARTGVNTEAFFGQGTRLTVV.

This clone was recorded only once. This rearrangement joins TRBV4-2 to TRBJ2-3, with 10 bases that match TRBD2. Trimming cost V 0 bases and J 5 bases; bases outside gene matches: 11. CDR1 is LGHNA, CDR2 YNFKEQ, per germline. The length of the CDR3 is 18 residues. The CDR3 DNA sequence: TGTGCCAGCAGCCAAGATCCCCAGCGGGAGGGCCGAGGAGATACGCAGTATTTT. Its translation is CASSQDPQREGRGDTQYF.

This clone was counted once. This rearrangement joins TRBV15 to TRBJ1-5; D remains ambiguous. Trimming took off 0 bases at V and 0 bases at J, with 6 bases between the two ends. CDR3 length equals 15 residues. Germline CDR1 and CDR2: LNHNV and YYDKDF (reference sequence). In DNA, the CDR3 is TGTGCCACCAGCAGAGACAGTTATAGCAATCAGCCCCAGCATTTT. Translated: CATSRDSYSNQPQHF.

V usage is TRBV5-6 and J usage is TRBJ2-7; 9 bases are shared with TRBD1. The length of the CDR3 is 13 residues. CDR1 and CDR2 (germline): SGHDT, YYEEEE. The V segment lost 5 bases and the J segment 4 bases; nucleotides outside the gene matches: 4. CDR3 sequence (DNA): TGTGCCAGCAGAAAGGACAGGGGATACGAGCAGTACTTC. Translation: CASRKDRGYEQYF.

This rearrangement joins TRBV11-2 to TRBJ2-7, with TRBD1 matching 9 bases. CDR1 and CDR2 from the germline V gene are SGHAT and FQNNGV. CDR3 length: 15 residues. The V gene end was trimmed by 2 bases and the J gene end by 6 bases; junction bases not matched to a gene: 8. The CDR3 DNA reads TGTGCCAGCAGCTTATCCAGGGACAGGGTAAGCGAGCAGTACTTC. It is translated as CASSLSRDRVSEQYF.

CDR3 nucleotides: TGTGCCTGGACCTGGGGACAGGATTCACCCCTCCACTTT. Translation gives CAWTWGQDSPLHF. This chain joins TRBV30 and TRBJ1-6, with 8 nucleotides matching TRBD1. The CDR3 extends over 13 amino acids. The germline CDR1 and CDR2 sequences are GTSNPN and SVGIG (reference sequence). V was clipped by 4 bases and J by 8 bases; unmatched bases: 4.

The rearrangement joins TRBV19 to TRBJ2-2; tentative D call: TRBD1 (5 bases). CDR3 length: 16 residues. CDR1 and CDR2 (germline): LNHDA, SQIVND (reference sequence). Trimming took off 4 bases at V and 5 bases at J, with 17 bases between the two ends. The chain's CDR3 is CASSTSAGYSTGELFF. The CDR3 DNA follows: TGTGCCAGTAGTACTTCGGCAGGGTATAGTACCGGGGAGCTGTTTTTT.

The V gene is TRBV3-1 (or the pseudogene TRBV3-2), the J gene TRBJ2-2; D remains unclear. Trimming shortened V by 6 bases and J by 7 bases, and 9 bases separated the two germline ends. The CDR3 runs to 12 residues. The germline V gene has CDR1 LGHDT and CDR2 YNNKEL (reference sequence). The CDR3 nucleotides are TGTGCCAGCAGTCTTCCCGGCGGGGAGCTGTTTTTT. Translation: CASSLPGGELFF.

The chain carries TRBV6-1 and TRBJ2-4; possible D gene TRBD1, 6 bases. Germline V gene sequence: CDR1 MNHNS, CDR2 SASEGT. CDR3 length: 14 amino acids. The V and J ends lost 2 bases and 8 bases respectively, with 13 bases between them. CDR3 DNA: TGTGCCAGCAGTGAATCTCCAGGGGCAGACATTCAGTACTTC. Protein product: CASSESPGADIQYF.

The chain employs TRBV7-9 and TRBJ1-2; 7 bases fit TRBD1. V was clipped by 5 bases and J by 4 bases; unmatched bases: 4. Per germline, CDR1 SEHNR and CDR2 FQNEAQ (reference sequence). The CDR3 length is 13 residues. CDR3 sequence reads: CASSTGTAYGYTF. The CDR3 bases are TGTGCCAGCAGCACCGGGACAGCCTATGGCTACACCTTC. Together with reference TRBV7-9 and TRBJ1-2, the CDR3 gives the full variable domain: DTGVSQNPRHKITKRGQNVTFRCDPISEHNRLYWYRQTLGQGPEFLTYFQNEAQLEKSRLLSDRFSAERPKGSFSTLEIQRTEQGDSAMYLCASSTGTAYGYTFGSGTRLTVV.